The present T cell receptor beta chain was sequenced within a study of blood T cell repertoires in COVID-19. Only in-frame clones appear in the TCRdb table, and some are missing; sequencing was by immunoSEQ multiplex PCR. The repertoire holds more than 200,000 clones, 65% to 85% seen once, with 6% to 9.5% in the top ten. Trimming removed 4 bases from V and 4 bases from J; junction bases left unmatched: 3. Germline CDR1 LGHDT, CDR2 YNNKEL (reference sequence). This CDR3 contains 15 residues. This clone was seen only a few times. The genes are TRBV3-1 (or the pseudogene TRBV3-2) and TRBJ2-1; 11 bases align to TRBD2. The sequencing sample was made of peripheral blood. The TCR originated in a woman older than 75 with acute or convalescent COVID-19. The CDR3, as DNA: TGTGCCAGCAGCCCACGACTAGCGGGGTACAATGAGCAGTTCTTC. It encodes CASSPRLAGYNEQFF.